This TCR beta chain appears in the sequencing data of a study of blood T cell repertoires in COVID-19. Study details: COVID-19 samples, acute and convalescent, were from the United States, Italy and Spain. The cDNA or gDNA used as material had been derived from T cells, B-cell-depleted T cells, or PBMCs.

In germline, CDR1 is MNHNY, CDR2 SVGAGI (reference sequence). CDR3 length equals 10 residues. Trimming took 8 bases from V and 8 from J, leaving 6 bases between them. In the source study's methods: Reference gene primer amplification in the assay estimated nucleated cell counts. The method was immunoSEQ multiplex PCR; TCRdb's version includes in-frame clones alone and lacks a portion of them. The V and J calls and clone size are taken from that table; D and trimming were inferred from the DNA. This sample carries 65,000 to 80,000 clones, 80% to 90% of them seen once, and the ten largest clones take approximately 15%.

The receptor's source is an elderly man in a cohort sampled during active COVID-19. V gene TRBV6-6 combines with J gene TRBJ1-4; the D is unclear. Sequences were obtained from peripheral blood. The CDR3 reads CASREEKLFF. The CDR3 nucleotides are TGTGCCAGCCGGGAGGAAAAACTGTTTTTT.